One sample yielded the 20 T cell receptor beta chains listed below, sequenced in a study of response to subunit inactivated influenza vaccine. TCRdb re-derived calls from the RT-PCR reads in MiXCR, one entry per CDR3 protein. The table shows about 800,000 distinct CDR3 sequences, with about 20% occurring only once. Sequences were derived from PBMCs from blood, sampled roughly 5 days after vaccination. The receptors shown here come from a man aged 45-65 years who received an inactivated influenza vaccine.

This clonotype was counted a few times. V usage is TRBV9 and J usage is TRBJ1-2; D is unclear. Trimming pared 3 bases from V and 0 bases from J, leaving 6 bases between. CDR1 is SGDLS, CDR2 YYNGEE, per germline. The CDR3 loop spans 13 amino acids. The CDR3 region is CASSATSNYGYTF. CDR3 nucleotide sequence: TGTGCCAGCAGCGCGACATCTAACTATGGCTACACCTTC.

This clonotype was seen a few times. The chain carries TRBV28 and TRBJ1-3, with TRBD1 as a possible D gene (5 bases). Germline values: CDR1 MDHEN, CDR2 SYDVKM. The CDR3 has 14 residues. V was trimmed by 7 bases and J by 4 bases, leaving 14 bases between them. CDR3 DNA sequence: TGTGCCAGCACCAGTCCAGGGAACGGAAACACCATATATTTT. Its translation is CASTSPGNGNTIYF.

The gene calls are TRBV13 and TRBJ2-7, with TRBD2 identical over 9 bases. The CDR3 sequence is 14 residues long. The junction had 3 bases not matched to a gene; V was cut back by 4 bases and J by 2 bases. Germline CDR1 and CDR2: PRHDT and FYEKMQ (reference sequence). The DNA of the CDR3 is TGTGCCAGCAGCTCGGGCGGGAGGGCCTACGAGCAGTACTTC. It is translated as CASSSGGRAYEQYF.

The chain couples TRBV5-1 to TRBJ1-1, with D unresolved. CDR1 is SGHRS and CDR2 is YFSETQ in the germline V gene. Trimming pared 0 bases from V and 7 bases from J, leaving 10 bases between. This CDR3 contains 13 residues. CDR3 nucleotide sequence: TGCGCCAGCAGCTTGGAGGCAGGCAGTGAAGCTTTCTTT. Protein sequence: CASSLEAGSEAFF.

This chain connects TRBV20-1 to TRBJ1-5; tentatively, D is TRBD1 (6 bases). Germline lookup yields CDR1 DFQATT and CDR2 SNEGSKA (reference sequence). The CDR3 contains 14 residues. V gave up 6 bases and J gave up 6 bases, with 18 bases separating them. CDR3 bases: TGCAGTGCCTCGACTTACAGGGACGGTCAGCCCCAGCATTTT. Translating it yields CSASTYRDGQPQHF.

In this sample, this clonotype turned up many times. The chain's CDR3 is CASSVSGGPGEQYF. The CDR3 region has the DNA TGTGCCAGCAGCGTTAGCGGGGGGCCGGGGGAACAGTACTTC. The chain combines TRBV7-2 with TRBJ2-4, with 10 bases identical to TRBD2. This CDR3 is 14 amino acids long. With V trimmed by 5 bases and J by 13 bases, 11 bases remained unmatched. Germline loops: CDR1 SGHTA, CDR2 FQGNSA.

This clonotype came up a few times. V usage is TRBV6-2 or TRBV6-3 and J usage is TRBJ2-5, with TRBD2 matching 9 bases. Germline V gives CDR1 MNHEY, CDR2 SVGEGT. The CDR3 sequence is 17 residues long. V lost 0 bases, J lost 1 base, and 6 bases stayed unmatched. The CDR3 is CASSYSLLAGTQETQYF. For the CDR3, the DNA is TGTGCCAGCAGTTACTCCCTACTAGCGGGCACCCAAGAGACCCAGTACTTC.

This clonotype has at least ten counts. The chain has TRBV5-1 and TRBJ2-7; 12 nucleotides match TRBD2. This CDR3 spans 17 amino acids. J gave up 0 bases and V 0 bases, and 4 bases lay outside the gene matches. Germline V gene lookup returns CDR1 SGHRS and CDR2 YFSETQ. CDR3 protein: CASSLVPGLAGSYEQYF. CDR3 nucleotides: TGCGCCAGCAGCTTGGTCCCGGGACTAGCGGGCTCCTACGAGCAGTACTTC.

The V and J genes are TRBV2 and TRBJ2-7; D uncertain. Trimming pared 2 bases from V and 0 bases from J, leaving 14 bases between. CDR1 and CDR2 from the germline V gene are SNHLY and FYNNEI. CDR3 length: 16 residues. CDR3 region: CASSETWWGSSYEQYF. The CDR3 DNA sequence: TGTGCCAGCAGTGAAACGTGGTGGGGAAGCTCCTACGAGCAGTACTTC.

This clonotype has only one observation. The chain has TRBV11-2 and TRBJ2-1; D is undetermined. The CDR3 totals 14 residues. Trimming stripped 0 bases from V and 9 bases from J, with 12 bases between. Germline-derived CDR1 and CDR2 are SGHAT and FQNNGV. In DNA form, the CDR3 reads TGTGCCAGCAGCTTAGACCCCCAGTCAAGTGAGCAGTTCTTC. This translates into CASSLDPQSSEQFF.

This clonotype was picked up many times. This chain joins TRBV20-1 and TRBJ1-4, with a tentative D call TRBD1 (5 bases). This CDR3 spans 12 amino acids. Germline lookup yields CDR1 DFQATT and CDR2 SNEGSKA (reference sequence). Trimming shortened V by 1 base and J by 8 bases, and 8 bases separated the two germline ends. CDR3 nucleotide sequence: TGCAGTGCTAGAGGGGGGGACGAAAAACTGTTTTTT. Residues: CSARGGDEKLFF.

V is TRBV30 and J is TRBJ2-7; no reliable D call. Per germline, CDR1 GTSNPN and CDR2 SVGIG (reference sequence). CDR3 size: 12 residues. Trimming stripped 5 bases from V and 1 base from J, with 9 bases between. CDR3 nucleotide sequence: TGTGCCTGGGCGAGTGGATCCTACGAGCAGTACTTC. Protein sequence: CAWASGSYEQYF.

The table lists this clonotype with many counts. The rearrangement joins TRBV5-5 to TRBJ2-2, with D uncertain. This CDR3 contains 14 residues. The V end was cut by 1 base, the J end by 1 base, with 5 bases between. The germline gives CDR1 SGHKS, CDR2 YYEKEE (reference sequence). Here the CDR3 reads CASSLTQNTGELFF. For the CDR3, the DNA is TGTGCCAGCAGCTTGACCCAGAACACCGGGGAGCTGTTTTTT. Combining the CDR3 with reference TRBV5-5 and TRBJ2-2 gives the whole variable domain DAGVTQSPTHLIKTRGQQVTLRCSPISGHKSVSWYQQVLGQGPQFIFQYYEKEERGRGNFPDRFSARQFPNYSSELNVNALLLGDSALYLCASSLTQNTGELFFGEGSRLTVL.

In this sample, this clonotype turned up a few times. The chain recombines TRBV7-2 with TRBJ1-1; no firm D call. The CDR3 extends over 14 amino acids. Per germline, CDR1 SGHTA and CDR2 FQGNSA. V was pared by 1 base and J by 8 bases, with 14 bases between. CDR3 in DNA: TGTGCCAGCAGCTTAGTTGGCCGGAGAACCGAAGCTTTCTTT. It encodes CASSLVGRRTEAFF.

This clonotype turned up a few times. The chain combines TRBV3-1 with TRBJ2-7; 12 bases are a match to TRBD1. CDR3 length: 16 residues. V gave up 4 bases and J gave up 5 bases; unmatched junction bases: 9. Germline V gene lookup returns CDR1 LGHDT and CDR2 YNNKEL (reference sequence). CDR3 protein: CASSLPTGTGGNEQYF. The CDR3, as DNA: TGTGCCAGCAGCCTACCAACCGGGACAGGGGGCAACGAGCAGTACTTC.

A few counts support this clonotype. This chain links TRBV6-1 with TRBJ2-5; tentative D call: TRBD2 (6 bases). The CDR3 consists of 15 residues. The V and J ends lost 5 bases and 5 bases respectively, with 18 bases between them. Germline-derived CDR1 and CDR2 are MNHNS and SASEGT. CDR3 nucleotide sequence: TGTGCCAGCAGTCCACTAGCCCCGCCAGGGGAGACCCAGTACTTC. Translated: CASSPLAPPGETQYF.

This clonotype has only a few counts. This chain links TRBV7-9 with TRBJ2-7; a weak D match, TRBD2 (6 bases). Germline CDR1 reads SEHNR; CDR2 reads FQNEAQ (reference sequence). V was trimmed by 4 bases and J by 6 bases, leaving 25 bases between them. The CDR3 contains 17 residues. The CDR3: CASSSHPGLEFPLEQYF. CDR3 bases: TGTGCCAGCAGCTCCCACCCGGGACTTGAGTTCCCCCTCGAGCAGTACTTC. Filled out from reference TRBV7-9 and TRBJ2-7, the complete variable domain reads DTGVSQNPRHKITKRGQNVTFRCDPISEHNRLYWYRQTLGQGPEFLTYFQNEAQLEKSRLLSDRFSAERPKGSFSTLEIQRTEQGDSAMYLCASSSHPGLEFPLEQYFGPGTRLTVT.

This clonotype has a handful of counts. The chain uses TRBV20-1 and TRBJ2-7, with D uncertain. CDR1 is DFQATT, CDR2 SNEGSKA, per germline (reference sequence). The length of the CDR3 is 13 residues. As DNA, the CDR3 is TGCAGGGCCCCAGCCCCCCTCTCCTACGAGCAGTACTTC. This codes for CRAPAPLSYEQYF.

The chain couples TRBV20-1 to TRBJ2-4; 10 bases agree with TRBD2. Looked up from germline, CDR1 is DFQATT and CDR2 is SNEGSKA (reference sequence). The length of the CDR3 is 14 residues. V shed 3 bases, J shed 5 bases, and the junction held 4 bases outside the gene matches. Here the CDR3 reads CSASPGTSENIQYF. CDR3 sequence (DNA): TGCAGTGCTAGTCCCGGGACTAGCGAAAACATTCAGTACTTC.

This clonotype was picked up a small number of times. J is TRBJ1-3 and V is TRBV5-5, with D hard to call. The CDR3 totals 15 residues. Germline CDR1 is SGHKS and CDR2 is YYEKEE (reference sequence). V shed 0 bases and J shed 0 bases, with 7 bases lying between them. The CDR3 sequence is CASSLGVNSGNTIYF. As DNA, the CDR3 is TGTGCCAGCAGCTTGGGGGTCAACTCTGGAAACACCATATATTTT.